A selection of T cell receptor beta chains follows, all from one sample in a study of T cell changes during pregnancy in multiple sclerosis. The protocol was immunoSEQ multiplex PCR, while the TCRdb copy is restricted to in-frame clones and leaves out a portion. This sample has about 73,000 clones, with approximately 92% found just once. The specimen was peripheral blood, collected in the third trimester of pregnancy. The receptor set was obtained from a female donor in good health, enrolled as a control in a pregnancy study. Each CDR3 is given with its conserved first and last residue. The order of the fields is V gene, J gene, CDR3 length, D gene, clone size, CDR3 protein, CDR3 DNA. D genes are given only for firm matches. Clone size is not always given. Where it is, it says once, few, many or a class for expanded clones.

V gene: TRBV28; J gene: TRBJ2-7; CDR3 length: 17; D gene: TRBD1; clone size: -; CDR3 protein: CASSRPPTGGVGYEQYF; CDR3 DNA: TGTGCCAGCAGTCGACCCCCCACAGGGGGCGTAGGGTACGAGCAGTACTTC
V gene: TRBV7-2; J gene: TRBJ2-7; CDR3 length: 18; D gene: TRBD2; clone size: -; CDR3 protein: CASSQSMASGQSSYEQYF; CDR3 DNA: TGTGCCAGCAGTCAGAGTATGGCTAGCGGGCAAAGCTCCTACGAGCAGTACTTC
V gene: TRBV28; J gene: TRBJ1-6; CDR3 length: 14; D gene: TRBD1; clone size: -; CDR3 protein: CASTLGQANSPLHF; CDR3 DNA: TGTGCCAGCACCCTGGGACAGGCCAATTCACCCCTCCACTTT
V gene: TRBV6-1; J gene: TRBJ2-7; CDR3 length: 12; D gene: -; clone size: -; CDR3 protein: CASGAASYEQYF; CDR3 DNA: TGTGCCAGCGGGGCAGCTTCCTACGAGCAGTACTTC
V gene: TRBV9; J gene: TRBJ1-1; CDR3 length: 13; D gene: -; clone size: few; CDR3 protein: CASSGQRNTEAFF; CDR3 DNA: TGTGCCAGCAGCGGACAGCGGAACACTGAAGCTTTCTTT
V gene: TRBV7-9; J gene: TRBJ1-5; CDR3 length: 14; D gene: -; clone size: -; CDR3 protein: CASSFEGGRQPQHF; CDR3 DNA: TGTGCCAGCAGCTTCGAGGGGGGGAGGCAGCCCCAGCATTTT
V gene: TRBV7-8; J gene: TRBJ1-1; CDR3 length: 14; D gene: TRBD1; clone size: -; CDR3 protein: CASSPGGTGAKAFF; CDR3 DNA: TGTGCCAGCAGCCCCGGGGGGACAGGCGCTAAAGCTTTCTTT
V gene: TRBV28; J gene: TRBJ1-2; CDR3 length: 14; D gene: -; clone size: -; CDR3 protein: CASKELGGIYGYTF; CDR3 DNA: TGTGCCAGCAAGGAATTAGGAGGGATTTATGGCTACACCTTC
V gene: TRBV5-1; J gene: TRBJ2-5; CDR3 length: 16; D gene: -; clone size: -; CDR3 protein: CASSLGGQNAQETQYF; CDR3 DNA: TGCGCCAGCAGCTTGGGAGGGCAGAATGCCCAAGAGACCCAGTACTTC
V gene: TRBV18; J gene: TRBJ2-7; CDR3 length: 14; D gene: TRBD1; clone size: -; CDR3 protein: CASSPYRDSYEQYF; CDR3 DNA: TGTGCCAGCTCACCCTACCGGGACAGCTACGAGCAGTACTTC
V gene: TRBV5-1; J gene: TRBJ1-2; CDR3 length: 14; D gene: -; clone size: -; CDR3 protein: CASSLAGIDDGYTF; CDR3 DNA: TGCGCCAGCAGCTTGGCAGGGATTGATGATGGCTACACCTTC
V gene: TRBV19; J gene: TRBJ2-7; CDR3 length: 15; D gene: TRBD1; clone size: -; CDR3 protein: CASRSTGLNAYEQYF; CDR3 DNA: TGTGCCAGTAGATCGACAGGGTTGAATGCCTACGAGCAGTACTTC
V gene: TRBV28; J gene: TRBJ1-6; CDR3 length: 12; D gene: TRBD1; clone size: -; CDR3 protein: CASWTGGSPLHF; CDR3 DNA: TGTGCCTCCTGGACAGGGGGTTCACCCCTCCACTTT
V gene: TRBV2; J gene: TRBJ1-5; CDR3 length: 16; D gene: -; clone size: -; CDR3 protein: CASRGGGQASNQPQHF; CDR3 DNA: TGTGCCAGCAGGGGGGGAGGGCAGGCCAGCAATCAGCCCCAGCATTTT
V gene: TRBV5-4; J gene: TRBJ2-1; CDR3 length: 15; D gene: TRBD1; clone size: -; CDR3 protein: CASSATGTGWNEQFF; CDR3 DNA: TGTGCCAGCAGCGCAACCGGGACAGGGTGGAATGAGCAGTTCTTC
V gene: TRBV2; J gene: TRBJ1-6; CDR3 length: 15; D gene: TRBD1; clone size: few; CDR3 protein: CASSHDRGDNSPLHF; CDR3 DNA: TGTGCCAGCAGCCACGACAGGGGAGATAATTCACCCCTCCACTTT
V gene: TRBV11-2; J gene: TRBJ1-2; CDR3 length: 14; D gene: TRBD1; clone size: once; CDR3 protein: CASSAQGAYYGYTF; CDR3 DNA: TGTGCCAGCAGTGCACAGGGGGCATACTATGGCTACACCTTC
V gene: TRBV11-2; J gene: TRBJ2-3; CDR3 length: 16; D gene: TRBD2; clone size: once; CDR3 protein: CASSLGTSGDTDTQYF; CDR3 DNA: TGTGCCAGCAGCCTCGGGACTAGCGGGGACACAGATACGCAGTATTTT
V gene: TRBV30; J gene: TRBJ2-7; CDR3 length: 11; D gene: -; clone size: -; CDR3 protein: CAWSLVYEQYF; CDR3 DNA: TGTGCCTGGAGCTTAGTGTACGAGCAGTACTTC